Listed below are T cell receptor beta chains from one sample, sequenced in a study of control samples from healthy donors and cancer patients. This table comes from immunoSEQ multiplex PCR, and its TCRdb copy is limited to in-frame clones, with some not included. The sample includes about 93,000 clones, less than 90% of them seen just once. The sequencing sample was made of blood. Every receptor here comes from a woman aged 70-85 years in good health. The CDR3 runs from the conserved cysteine through the conserved F or W. Fields, in order: CDR3 length, J gene, clone size, V gene, D gene, CDR3 protein, CDR3 DNA. D genes are given only for firm matches. A row's size may be missing; if present it is once, few, many or a size class.

12	TRBJ1-6	few	TRBV6-5	NA	CASSYRNSPLHF	TGTGCCAGCAGTTATAGAAATTCACCCCTCCACTTT
17	TRBJ2-3	NA	TRBV2	NA	CASSQSSTGPSTDTQYF	TGTGCCAGCAGCCAATCCTCAACAGGGCCTAGCACAGATACGCAGTATTTT
15	TRBJ2-1	NA	TRBV2	NA	CASSEVRTYYNEQFF	TGTGCCAGCAGTGAAGTTCGAACTTATTACAATGAGCAGTTCTTC
15	TRBJ1-4	NA	TRBV9	TRBD1	CASSGRGGTNEKLFF	TGTGCCAGCAGCGGCAGGGGGGGAACTAATGAAAAACTGTTTTTT
14	TRBJ1-2	NA	TRBV9	TRBD1	CASSGQGYNYGYTF	TGTGCCAGCAGCGGACAGGGATACAACTATGGCTACACCTTC
16	TRBJ1-1	NA	TRBV5-1	TRBD1	CASSSAYRGSNTEAFF	TGCGCCAGCAGCTCAGCCTACAGGGGCTCGAACACTGAAGCTTTCTTT
15	TRBJ1-1	NA	TRBV14	NA	CASSHLTGSNTEAFF	TGTGCCAGCAGCCACCTTACAGGGTCGAACACTGAAGCTTTCTTT
15	TRBJ1-2	NA	TRBV5-4	NA	CASTPGTSTNYGYTF	TGTGCCAGCACCCCCGGGACATCTACTAACTATGGCTACACCTTC
11	TRBJ1-2	NA	TRBV2	TRBD1	CASSSDRLRTF	TGTGCCAGCAGTTCGGACAGGCTTCGCACCTTC
12	TRBJ1-3	NA	TRBV6-5	NA	CASRASGNTIYF	TGTGCCAGCAGAGCCTCTGGAAACACCATATATTTT
11	TRBJ2-3	once	TRBV5-1	NA	CASTGTDTQYF	TGCGCCAGCACCGGCACAGATACGCAGTATTTT
15	TRBJ2-2	NA	TRBV6-5	TRBD1	CASSGQVANTGELFF	TGTGCCAGCTCGGGACAGGTCGCGAACACCGGGGAGCTGTTTTTT
15	TRBJ1-6	NA	TRBV5-1	NA	CASSPIENSNSPLHF	TGCGCCAGCAGCCCCATAGAGAATTCCAATTCACCCCTCCACTTT
13	TRBJ1-1	NA	TRBV7-9	NA	CASSRNTDTEAFF	TGTGCCAGCAGCCGAAACACCGACACTGAAGCTTTCTTT
16	TRBJ1-5	NA	TRBV4-3	NA	CASSQELQGLDQPQHF	TGCGCCAGCAGCCAAGAACTACAGGGATTGGATCAGCCCCAGCATTTT
14	TRBJ2-7	once	TRBV18	NA	CASSPRSGSYEQYF	TGTGCCAGCTCACCACGGTCAGGATCCTACGAGCAGTACTTC
12	TRBJ2-7	once	TRBV25-1	NA	CASSNGIYEQYF	TGTGCCAGCAGTAACGGGATCTACGAGCAGTACTTC
17	TRBJ2-1	once	TRBV6-6	TRBD2	CASSRPGSGSVLNEQFF	TGTGCCAGCAGTCGCCCTGGGAGCGGGAGTGTTCTCAATGAGCAGTTCTTC
13	TRBJ1-1	NA	TRBV6-5	NA	CASSPTLQGKAFF	TGTGCCAGCAGTCCCACCTTACAGGGAAAAGCTTTCTTT
15	TRBJ2-7	once	TRBV21-1	NA	CASAKIRGAGHEQYF	TGTGCCAGCGCTAAAATAAGGGGGGCAGGCCACGAGCAGTACTTC
17	TRBJ2-7	NA	TRBV18	TRBD2	CASSQVPSGVRSYEQYF	TGTGCCAGCTCACAGGTCCCTAGCGGGGTTAGATCCTACGAGCAGTACTTC
15	TRBJ2-2	NA	TRBV5-1	NA	CASSFGQGDTGELFF	TGCGCCAGCAGCTTTGGGCAGGGCGACACCGGGGAGCTGTTTTTT
19	TRBJ2-6	NA	TRBV5-1	TRBD1	CASSLTTGGSISGANVLTF	TGCGCCAGCAGCTTAACTACAGGGGGTAGCATCTCTGGGGCCAACGTCCTGACTTTC
14	TRBJ1-1	NA	TRBV5-1	NA	CASSPAGERREAFF	TGCGCCAGCAGCCCTGCGGGGGAGCGTCGTGAAGCTTTCTTT
15	TRBJ1-2	NA	TRBV25-1	NA	CASSSLEDINYGYTF	TGTGCCAGCAGTTCCCTTGAGGATATTAACTATGGCTACACCTTC
13	TRBJ1-5	NA	TRBV3-1/TRBV3-2	NA	CASSPTENQPQHF	TGTGCCAGCAGCCCGACAGAAAATCAGCCCCAGCATTTT
14	TRBJ1-1	few	TRBV15	NA	CATSRDPGNTEAFF	TGTGCCACCAGCAGAGATCCCGGAAACACTGAAGCTTTCTTT
17	TRBJ2-1	NA	TRBV29-1	TRBD2	CSVEGLAGLNPYNEQFF	TGCAGCGTTGAAGGACTAGCGGGATTAAATCCCTACAATGAGCAGTTCTTC
14	TRBJ1-4	NA	TRBV27	NA	CASSFWGGNEKLFF	TGTGCCAGCAGTTTCTGGGGCGGTAATGAAAAACTGTTTTTT
15	TRBJ1-5	NA	TRBV6-6	NA	CASARGQGFNQPQHF	TGTGCCAGCGCCCGGGGCCAGGGCTTCAATCAGCCCCAGCATTTT
15	TRBJ2-7	NA	TRBV5-4	NA	CASSTGTLSSYEQYF	TGTGCCAGCAGCACCGGGACTTTAAGCTCCTACGAGCAGTACTTC
11	TRBJ1-2	few	TRBV2	NA	CASRQYYGYTF	TGTGCCAGCAGACAGTATTATGGCTACACCTTC